Sequencing of this TCR beta chain was carried out in a study of human T cells and chemical hapten exposure. Whole-study context: TCR yields per sample varied, mainly owing to small pooled library volume differences. General study points: As patch test score rose, PT1 expanded TCR counts tended to rise as well. High-frequency TCRs, those above 1 in 1000, stayed the same after DPC sensitization.

CDR3 size: 15 residues. J was trimmed by 4 bases and V by 8 bases; bases with no gene match: 10. Germline CDR1 and CDR2: MDHEN and SYDVKM. Notes on this clonotype: The target antigen is unknown.

The sample's time point: pre-sensitization, week 0. Indicated treatment: therapeutic diphenylcyclopropenone sensitization with weekly scalp DPC. In TCRdb, the RACE reads were re-called with MiXCR into one record per CDR3 protein. This table has some 400,000 distinct CDR3 sequences, 4% to 6% appearing once. This chain uses TRBV28 with TRBJ1-2; 10 positions match TRBD1. The clonotype comes from a woman aged 50 to 60 with alopecia areata. Some clones in this sample may be carry-over from other donors' samples. The starting material was whole blood, obtained in connection with sensitization to the hapten diphenylcyclopropenone (DPC). The CDR3 here is CASYGQGEYGYGYTF. The CDR3 bases are TGTGCCAGCTACGGACAGGGGGAGTACGGCTATGGCTACACCTTC.